This entry concerns a single T cell receptor (beta chain). The target antigen is unknown. It was with 60 Vbeta and 13 Jbeta primers that the PCR ran. TCRdb's copy holds only in-frame clones and misses some; the assay was immunoSEQ multiplex PCR. The sample contains about 160,000 clones, roughly 80% of which appear only once. The V segment lost 3 bases and the J segment 8 bases; nucleotides outside the gene matches: 13. CDR1 is LNHDA, CDR2 SQIVND, per germline (reference sequence). CDR3 length: 16 amino acids. The source of the sample is a study of cytomegalovirus exposure and HLA in healthy donors. Study-wide results and limits: In a later analysis, donors in an Asian-associated ancestry cluster reportedly had fewer N-insertions in productive TCRs than the cohort mean. Previous analysis showed most TCR beta V segments were productive about 90% or about 30% of the time. There was a cluster of highly shared sequence variants that was likely a sequencing artifact. The authors reported that TCR beta sequences could predict HLA-A and HLA-B alleles. These predictions were accurate for most subjects in the first cohort.

The chain uses TRBV19 and TRBJ1-2, with TRBD1 matching 9 bases. Source material: PBMCs. This receptor was identified in a man aged 45-65 years in good health and CMV-seropositive. The CDR3 loop is CASSILGGQGGRGYTF. CDR3 nucleotide sequence: TGTGCCAGTAGTATTCTAGGGGGACAGGGAGGTCGCGGCTACACCTTC.